This T cell receptor (beta chain) was sequenced during a study of Ad26.COV2.S vaccination and SARS-CoV-2 variants. About the research overall: Doses of Ad26.COV2.S were injected into muscle once or twice, 56 days apart.

Described treatment: around 19 received Ad26.COV2.S at low or high dose, single or two shots; roughly 5 received placebo; per-sample allocation not given. At day 63 after the first vaccine or placebo injection, samples were drawn. An adult of 18-55 years in Boston served as donor. Immunization relied on an Ad26 vector, which expressed Wuhan-strain SARS-CoV-2 spike. Study-wide results and caveats: Responses of T cells in total may have been underestimated by the TCR breadth and depth analyses.

A remark on this clone: Its antigen is undetermined.

Produced via immunoSEQ multiplex PCR; TCRdb's table is partial and in-frame only. Among about 350,000 clones listed, 70% to 90% were seen once. Unmatched junction bases numbered 6, after V lost 2 bases and J lost 6 bases. This CDR3 is 15 amino acids long. Germline lookup yields CDR1 MDHEN and CDR2 SYDVKM. The origin of this receptor is a person aged 18-65 years who received the Ad26.COV2.S COVID-19 vaccine or a placebo. The V call is TRBV28, the J call TRBJ1-5, with 8 positions matching TRBD1. The input for sequencing was peripheral blood, taken in a trial of Ad26.COV2.S vaccine versus placebo. DNA of the CDR3: TGTGCCAGCAGTTTAGTTTCAGGGGGCGGTCAGCCCCAGCATTTT. Translated, it gives CASSLVSGGGQPQHF.